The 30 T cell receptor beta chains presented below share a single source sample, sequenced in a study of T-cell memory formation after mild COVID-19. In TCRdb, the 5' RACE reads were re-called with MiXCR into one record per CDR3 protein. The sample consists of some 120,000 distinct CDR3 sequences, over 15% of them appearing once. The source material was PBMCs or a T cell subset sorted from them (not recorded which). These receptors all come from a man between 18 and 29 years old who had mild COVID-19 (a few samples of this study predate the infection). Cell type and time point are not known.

The CDR3 here is CASRWRAQETQYF. As DNA, the CDR3 is TGTGCCAGCAGGTGGAGGGCTCAAGAGACCCAGTACTTC. The chain links TRBV28 to TRBJ2-5; tentatively, D is TRBD2 (6 bases). Germline V gives CDR1 MDHEN, CDR2 SYDVKM. This CDR3 comprises 13 residues. The ends were cut back, 6 bases at V and 2 bases at J, with 10 bases in the middle.

DNA of the CDR3: TGTGCCAGCAGCTTAGCCGGGACAGGGGTACGGAAGACCCAGTACTTC. Amino acid sequence: CASSLAGTGVRKTQYF. The rearrangement uses TRBV7-9 and TRBJ2-5; 10 nucleotides line up with TRBD1. V was pared by 0 bases and J by 6 bases, with 7 bases of the junction left unmatched. The CDR3 has 16 amino acids. The germline CDR1 and CDR2 sequences are SEHNR and FQNEAQ (reference sequence).

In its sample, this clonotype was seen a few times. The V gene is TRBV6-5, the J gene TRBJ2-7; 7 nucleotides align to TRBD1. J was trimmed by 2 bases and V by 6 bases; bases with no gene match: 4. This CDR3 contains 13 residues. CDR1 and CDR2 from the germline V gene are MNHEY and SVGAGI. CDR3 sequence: CASSLGTAYEQYV. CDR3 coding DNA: TGTGCCAGCAGCCTAGGGACAGCCTACGAGCAGTACGTC.

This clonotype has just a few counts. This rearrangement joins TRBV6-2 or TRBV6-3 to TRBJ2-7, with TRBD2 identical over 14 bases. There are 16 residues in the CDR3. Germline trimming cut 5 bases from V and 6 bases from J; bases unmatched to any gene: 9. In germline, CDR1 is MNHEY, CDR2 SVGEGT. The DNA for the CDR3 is TGTGCCAGCAGTCGCCGGACTAGCGGGGGGTACCCCGAGCAGTACTTC. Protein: CASSRRTSGGYPEQYF.

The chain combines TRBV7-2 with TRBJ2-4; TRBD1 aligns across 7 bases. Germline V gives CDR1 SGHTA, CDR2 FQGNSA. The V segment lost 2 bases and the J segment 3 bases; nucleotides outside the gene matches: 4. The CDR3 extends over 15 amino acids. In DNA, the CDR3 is TGTGCCAGCAGCTTATCGGGGACAGACAAAAACATTCAGTACTTC. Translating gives CASSLSGTDKNIQYF.

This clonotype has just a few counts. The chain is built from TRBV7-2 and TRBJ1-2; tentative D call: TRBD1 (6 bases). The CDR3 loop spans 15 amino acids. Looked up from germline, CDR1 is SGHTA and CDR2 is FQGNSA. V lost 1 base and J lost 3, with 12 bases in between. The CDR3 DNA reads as TGTGCCAGCAGCTTAGTCATGACAGGATACTATGGCTACACCTTC. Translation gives CASSLVMTGYYGYTF.

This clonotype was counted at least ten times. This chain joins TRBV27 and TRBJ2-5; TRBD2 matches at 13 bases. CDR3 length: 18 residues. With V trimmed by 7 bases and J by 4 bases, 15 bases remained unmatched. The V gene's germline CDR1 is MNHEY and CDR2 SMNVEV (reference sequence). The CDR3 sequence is CASTPLGTSGALGETQYF. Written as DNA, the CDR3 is TGTGCCAGCACTCCCCTCGGGACTAGCGGGGCTTTGGGAGAGACCCAGTACTTC.

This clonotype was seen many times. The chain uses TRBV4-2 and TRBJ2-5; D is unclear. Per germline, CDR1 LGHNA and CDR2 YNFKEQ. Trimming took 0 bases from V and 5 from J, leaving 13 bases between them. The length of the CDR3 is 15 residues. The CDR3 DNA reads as TGTGCCAGCAGCCAAGAATCGGTAGTGGGGGAGACCCAGTACTTC. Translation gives CASSQESVVGETQYF.

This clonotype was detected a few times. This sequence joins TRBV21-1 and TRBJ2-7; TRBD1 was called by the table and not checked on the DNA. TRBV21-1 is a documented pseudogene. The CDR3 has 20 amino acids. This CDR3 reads CASSKDRGGLTSRNSYEQYV. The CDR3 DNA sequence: TGTGCCAGCAGCAAAGATCGGGGCGGACTGACCTCTCGTAACTCCTACGAGCAGTACGTC.

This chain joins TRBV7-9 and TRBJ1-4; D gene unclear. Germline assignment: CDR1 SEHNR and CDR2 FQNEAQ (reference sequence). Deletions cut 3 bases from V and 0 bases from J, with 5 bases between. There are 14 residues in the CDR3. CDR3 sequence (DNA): TGTGCCAGCAGCTTTCAAGCAACTAATGAAAAACTGTTTTTT. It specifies CASSFQATNEKLFF.

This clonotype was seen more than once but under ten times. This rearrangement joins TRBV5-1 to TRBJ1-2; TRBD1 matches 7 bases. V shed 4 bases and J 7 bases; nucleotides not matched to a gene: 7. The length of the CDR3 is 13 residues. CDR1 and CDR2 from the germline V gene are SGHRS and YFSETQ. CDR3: CASSRDRVSGYTF. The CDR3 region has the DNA TGCGCCAGCAGCCGTGACAGGGTGTCTGGCTACACCTTC.

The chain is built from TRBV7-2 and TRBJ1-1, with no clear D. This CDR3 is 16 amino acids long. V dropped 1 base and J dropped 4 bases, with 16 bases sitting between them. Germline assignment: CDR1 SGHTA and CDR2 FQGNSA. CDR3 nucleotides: TGTGCCAGCAGCTTAGAGGGCTTAGGCGTCCGCACTGAAGCTTTCTTT. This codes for CASSLEGLGVRTEAFF.

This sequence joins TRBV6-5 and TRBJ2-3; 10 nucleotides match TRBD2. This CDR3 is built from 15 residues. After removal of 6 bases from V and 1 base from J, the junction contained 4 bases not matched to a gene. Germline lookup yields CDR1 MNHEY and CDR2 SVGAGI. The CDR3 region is CASRYTSGGTDTQYF. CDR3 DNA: TGTGCCAGCAGGTATACTAGCGGGGGCACAGATACGCAGTATTTT.

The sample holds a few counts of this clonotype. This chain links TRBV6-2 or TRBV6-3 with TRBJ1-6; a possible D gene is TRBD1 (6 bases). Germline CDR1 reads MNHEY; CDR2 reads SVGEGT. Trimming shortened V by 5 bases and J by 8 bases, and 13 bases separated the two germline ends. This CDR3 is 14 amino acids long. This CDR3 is CASSQQGTYSPLHF. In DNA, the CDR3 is TGTGCCAGCAGTCAACAGGGAACATATTCACCCCTCCACTTT.

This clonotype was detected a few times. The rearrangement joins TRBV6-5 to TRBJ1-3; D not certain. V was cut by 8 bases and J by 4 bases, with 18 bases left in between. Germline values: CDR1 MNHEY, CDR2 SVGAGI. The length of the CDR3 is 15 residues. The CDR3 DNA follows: TGTGCCAGCCGAACCCTCTTACGGGCCGGAAACACCATATATTTT. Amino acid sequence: CASRTLLRAGNTIYF.

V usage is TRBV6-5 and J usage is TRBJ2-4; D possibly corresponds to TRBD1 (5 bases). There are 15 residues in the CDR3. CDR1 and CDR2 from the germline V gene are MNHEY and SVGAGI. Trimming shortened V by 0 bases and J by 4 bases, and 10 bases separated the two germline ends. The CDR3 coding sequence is TGTGCCAGCAGTTACTCGAACCAGGGTAAAAACATTCAGTACTTC. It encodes CASSYSNQGKNIQYF.

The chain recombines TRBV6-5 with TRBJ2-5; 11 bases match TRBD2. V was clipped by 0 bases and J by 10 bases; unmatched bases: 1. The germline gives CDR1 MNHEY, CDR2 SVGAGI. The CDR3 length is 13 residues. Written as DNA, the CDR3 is TGTGCCAGCAGTTACTCCCTAGCGGGGGGCCAGTACTTC. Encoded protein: CASSYSLAGGQYF.

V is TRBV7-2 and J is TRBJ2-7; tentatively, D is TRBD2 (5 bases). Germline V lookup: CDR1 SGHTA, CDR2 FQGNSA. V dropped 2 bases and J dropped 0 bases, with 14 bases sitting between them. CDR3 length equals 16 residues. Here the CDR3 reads CASSLIAIEGSYEQYF. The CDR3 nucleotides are TGTGCCAGCAGCTTAATTGCGATAGAGGGCTCCTACGAGCAGTACTTC.

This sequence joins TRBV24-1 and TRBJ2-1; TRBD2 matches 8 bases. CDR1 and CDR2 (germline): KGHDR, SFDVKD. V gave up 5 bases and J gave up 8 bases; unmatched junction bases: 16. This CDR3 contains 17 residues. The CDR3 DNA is TGTGCCACCAGTGCCCTGACTAGCGCGGGGGACGGCGATGAGCAGTTCTTC. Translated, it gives CATSALTSAGDGDEQFF.

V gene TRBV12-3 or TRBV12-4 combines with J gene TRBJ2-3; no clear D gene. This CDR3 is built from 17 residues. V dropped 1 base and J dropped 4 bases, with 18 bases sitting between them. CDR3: CASSLESGGRTADTQYF. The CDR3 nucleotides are TGTGCCAGCAGTTTAGAGTCCGGTGGCAGAACGGCAGATACGCAGTATTTT.

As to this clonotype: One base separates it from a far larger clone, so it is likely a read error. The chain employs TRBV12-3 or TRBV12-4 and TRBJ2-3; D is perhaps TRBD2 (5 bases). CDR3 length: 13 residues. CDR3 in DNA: TGTGACAGCAGTCTTCGGGGAGCAGATACGCAGTATTTT. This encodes CDSSLRGADTQYF.

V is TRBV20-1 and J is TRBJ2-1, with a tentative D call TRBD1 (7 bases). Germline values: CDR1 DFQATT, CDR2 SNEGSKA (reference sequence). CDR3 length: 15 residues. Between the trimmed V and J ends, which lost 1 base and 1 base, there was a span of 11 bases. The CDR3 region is CSARVGGQSYNEQFF. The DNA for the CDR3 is TGCAGTGCTAGAGTGGGGGGACAGTCCTACAATGAGCAGTTCTTC.

DNA for the CDR3: TGCAGTGCTCCAAAAATGTTGGGACAGGGGGACAGCTATGGCTACACCTTC. It specifies CSAPKMLGQGDSYGYTF. The chain carries TRBV20-1 and TRBJ1-2, with 11 positions matching TRBD1. After removal of 5 bases from V and 4 bases from J, the junction contained 15 bases not matched to a gene. CDR3 size: 17 residues. Germline loops: CDR1 DFQATT, CDR2 SNEGSKA (reference sequence).

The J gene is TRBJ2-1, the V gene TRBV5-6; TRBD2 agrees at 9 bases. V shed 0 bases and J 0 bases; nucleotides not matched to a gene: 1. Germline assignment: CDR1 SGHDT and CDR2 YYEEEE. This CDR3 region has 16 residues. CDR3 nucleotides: TGTGCCAGCAGCTTGGAGCGGGGGGCCTCCTACAATGAGCAGTTCTTC. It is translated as CASSLERGASYNEQFF.

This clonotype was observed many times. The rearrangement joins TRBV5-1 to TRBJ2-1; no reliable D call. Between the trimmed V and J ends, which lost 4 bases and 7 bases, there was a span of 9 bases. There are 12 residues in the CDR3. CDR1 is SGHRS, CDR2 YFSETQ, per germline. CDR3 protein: CASSLSMNEQFF. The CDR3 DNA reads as TGCGCCAGCAGCCTGTCAATGAATGAGCAGTTCTTC. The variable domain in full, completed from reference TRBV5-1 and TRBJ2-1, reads KAGVTQTPRYLIKTRGQQVTLSCSPISGHRSVSWYQQTPGQGLQFLFEYFSETQRNKGNFPGRFSGRQFSNSRSEMNVSTLELGDSALYLCASSLSMNEQFFGPGTRLTVL.

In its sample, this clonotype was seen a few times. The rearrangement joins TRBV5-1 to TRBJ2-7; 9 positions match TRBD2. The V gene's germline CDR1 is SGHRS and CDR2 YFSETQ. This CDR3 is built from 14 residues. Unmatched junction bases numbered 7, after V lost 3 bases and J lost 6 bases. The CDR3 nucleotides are TGCGCCAGCAGCTCCCTAGCGGGGCTTCCCGAGCAGTACTTC. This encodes CASSSLAGLPEQYF.

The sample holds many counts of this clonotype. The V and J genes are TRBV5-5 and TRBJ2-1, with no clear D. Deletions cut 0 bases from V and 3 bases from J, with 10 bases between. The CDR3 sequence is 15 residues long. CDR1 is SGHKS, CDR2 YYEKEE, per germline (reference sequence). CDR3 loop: CASSLGGSGYNEQFF. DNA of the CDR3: TGTGCCAGCAGCTTGGGAGGAAGTGGCTACAATGAGCAGTTCTTC. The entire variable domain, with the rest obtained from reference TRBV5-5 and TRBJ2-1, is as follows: DAGVTQSPTHLIKTRGQQVTLRCSPISGHKSVSWYQQVLGQGPQFIFQYYEKEERGRGNFPDRFSARQFPNYSSELNVNALLLGDSALYLCASSLGGSGYNEQFFGPGTRLTVL.

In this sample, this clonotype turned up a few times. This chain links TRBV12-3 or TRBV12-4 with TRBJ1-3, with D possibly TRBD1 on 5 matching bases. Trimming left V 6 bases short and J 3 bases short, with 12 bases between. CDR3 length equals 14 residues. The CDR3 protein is CASRPRDGGNTIYF. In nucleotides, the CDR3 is TGTGCCAGCAGGCCCCGGGACGGTGGAAACACCATATATTTT.

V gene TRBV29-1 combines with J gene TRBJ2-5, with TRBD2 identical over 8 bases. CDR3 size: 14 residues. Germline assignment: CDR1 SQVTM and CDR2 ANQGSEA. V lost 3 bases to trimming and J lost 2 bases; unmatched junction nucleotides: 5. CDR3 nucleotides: TGCAGCGTTGATGGCCCTAGCGGGCAAGAGACCCAGTACTTC. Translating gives CSVDGPSGQETQYF.

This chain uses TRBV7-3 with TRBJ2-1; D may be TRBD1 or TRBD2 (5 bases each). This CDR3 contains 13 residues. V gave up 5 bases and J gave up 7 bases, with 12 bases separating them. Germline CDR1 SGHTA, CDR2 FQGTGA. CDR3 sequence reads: CASSEGRFNEQFF. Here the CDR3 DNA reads TGTGCCAGCAGCGAGGGACGGTTTAATGAGCAGTTCTTC.